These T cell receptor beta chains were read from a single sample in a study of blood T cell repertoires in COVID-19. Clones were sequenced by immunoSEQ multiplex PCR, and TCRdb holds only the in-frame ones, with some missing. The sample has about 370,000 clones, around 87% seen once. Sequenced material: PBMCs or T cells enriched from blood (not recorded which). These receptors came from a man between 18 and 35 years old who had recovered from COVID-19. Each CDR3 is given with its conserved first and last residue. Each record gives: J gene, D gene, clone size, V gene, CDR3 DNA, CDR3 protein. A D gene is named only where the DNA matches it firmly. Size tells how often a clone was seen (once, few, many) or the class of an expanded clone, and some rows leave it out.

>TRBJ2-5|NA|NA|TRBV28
TGTGCCAGCAGTTGGGCTGGGGGGAAAGAGACCCAGTACTTC
CASSWAGGKETQYF
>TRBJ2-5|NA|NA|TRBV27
TGTGCCAGCAGTTTTTGGGGTCGGAGCGGAGAGACCCAGTACTTC
CASSFWGRSGETQYF
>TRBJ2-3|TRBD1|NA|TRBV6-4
TGTGCCAGCAGTGAGGGACAGAGCACAGATACGCAGTATTTT
CASSEGQSTDTQYF
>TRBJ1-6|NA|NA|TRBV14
TGTGCCAGCAGCCATCCATCCTCACCCCTCCACTTT
CASSHPSSPLHF
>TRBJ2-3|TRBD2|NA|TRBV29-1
TGCAGCGCCTCGGGGACTAGCGGGAGGACAGATACGCAGTATTTT
CSASGTSGRTDTQYF
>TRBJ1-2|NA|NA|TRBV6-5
TGTGCCAGCAGCTCCCTAGAAGGGGCAATCGGCTACACCTTC
CASSSLEGAIGYTF
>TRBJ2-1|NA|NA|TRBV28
TGTGCCAGCAGTTTTGACAGCTCCTACAATGAGCAGTTCTTC
CASSFDSSYNEQFF
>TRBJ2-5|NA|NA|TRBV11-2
TGTGCCAGCAGCCCCCGGGTGGACGGGAAAACAGAGACCCAGTACTTC
CASSPRVDGKTETQYF
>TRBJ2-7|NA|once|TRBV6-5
TGTGCCAGCAGCCAGATACAAACGGGAATGCGCGAGCAGTACTTC
CASSQIQTGMREQYF
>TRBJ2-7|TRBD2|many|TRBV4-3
TGCGCCAGCAGCCAAGATCATGACGGGAGGGCCCACGAGCAGTACTTC
CASSQDHDGRAHEQYF
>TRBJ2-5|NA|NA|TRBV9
TGTGCCAGCAGCCCGATGGGTGCGGGGGCGCCCTCCCAAGAGACCCAGTACTTC
CASSPMGAGAPSQETQYF
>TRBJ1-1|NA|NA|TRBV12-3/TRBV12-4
TGTGCCAGCAGTCCACAGGGTATCGCTGAAGCTTTCTTT
CASSPQGIAEAFF
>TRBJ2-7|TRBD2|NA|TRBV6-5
TGTGCCAGCAGTAAAACTAGCGGGGGGTCCTACGAGCAGTACTTC
CASSKTSGGSYEQYF
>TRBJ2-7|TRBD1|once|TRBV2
TGTGCCAGCATGATCGTTCGGGCGATAACGCCAGGGGGCGGGCAGTACTTC
CASMIVRAITPGGGQYF
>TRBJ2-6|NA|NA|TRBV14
TGTGCCAGCAGCGCCACGAGGGTAAACGTCCTGACTTTC
CASSATRVNVLTF
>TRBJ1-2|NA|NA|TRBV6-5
TGTGCCAGCAGTTACCTCCGGGACAAAATTCGTTACACCTTC
CASSYLRDKIRYTF
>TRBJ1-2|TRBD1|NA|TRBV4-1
TGCGCCAGCAGCCAAGTCCGGGACAGTACTAACTATGGCTACACCTTC
CASSQVRDSTNYGYTF
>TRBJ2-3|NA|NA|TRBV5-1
TGCGCCAGCAGCTCGACTAGCACAGATACGCAGTATTTT
CASSSTSTDTQYF
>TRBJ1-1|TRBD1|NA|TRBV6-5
TGTGCCAGCAGTACAGGACAGGGGAACACTGAAGCTTTCTTT
CASSTGQGNTEAFF
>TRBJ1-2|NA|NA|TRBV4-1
TGCGCCAGCAGCCATCCAGATGAAAACTATGGCTACACCTTC
CASSHPDENYGYTF
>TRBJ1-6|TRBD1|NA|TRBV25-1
TGTGCCAGCACTAGACAGGGGGCGAATTCACCCCTCCACTTT
CASTRQGANSPLHF
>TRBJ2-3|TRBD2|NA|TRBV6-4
TGTGCCAGCCTTGGGGCTAGCGGGCCTCCAGATACGCAGTATTTT
CASLGASGPPDTQYF
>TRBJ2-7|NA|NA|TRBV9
TGTGCCAGCAGCGTGGAGGGAGCGGGTGGGTACGAGCAGTACTTC
CASSVEGAGGYEQYF
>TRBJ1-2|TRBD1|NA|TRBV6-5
TGTGCCAGCATAGGGGGACAGCCCTATGGCTACACCTTC
CASIGGQPYGYTF
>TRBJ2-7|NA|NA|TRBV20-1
TGCAGTGCTACTGACAGGTCCTACTCCTACGAGCAGTACTTC
CSATDRSYSYEQYF
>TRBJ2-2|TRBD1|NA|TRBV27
TGTGCCAGCAGGAAACAGGGGCCCGCGAACACCGGGGAGCTGTTTTTT
CASRKQGPANTGELFF
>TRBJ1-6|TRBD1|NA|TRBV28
TGTGCCAGCAGACGCCTATGGACAGGGAGAGGTAATTCACCCCTCCACTTT
CASRRLWTGRGNSPLHF
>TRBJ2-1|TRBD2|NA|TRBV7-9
TGTGCCAGCAGCTTACCCCTAGTAACTAGCGGGTACAATGAGCAGTTCTTC
CASSLPLVTSGYNEQFF
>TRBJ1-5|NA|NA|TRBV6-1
TGTGCCAGCAGTGAACTGCGTAGTCAGCCCCAGCATTTT
CASSELRSQPQHF
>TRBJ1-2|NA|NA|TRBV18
TGTGCCAGCTCACCCGAGGGAACTACTAACTATGGCTACACCTTC
CASSPEGTTNYGYTF
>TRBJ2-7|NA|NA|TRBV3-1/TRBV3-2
TGTGCCAGCAGCCCCACCCCCAGAAGCTCCTACGAGCAGTACTTC
CASSPTPRSSYEQYF
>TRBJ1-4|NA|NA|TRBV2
TGTGCCAGCCGTTCCTCCACTAATGAAAAACTGTTTTTT
CASRSSTNEKLFF
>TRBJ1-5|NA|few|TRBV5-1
TGCGCCAGCAGCTTGAGCGGGGGCGATCAGCCCCAGCATTTT
CASSLSGGDQPQHF
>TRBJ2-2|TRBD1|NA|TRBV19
TGTGCCAGTAGTAACGTCGACAGGGTTCGATCCGGGGAGCTGTTTTTT
CASSNVDRVRSGELFF
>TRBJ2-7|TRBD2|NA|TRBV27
TGTGCCAGCAGTTTCTTTAGCGGGGCCCCCTACGAGCAGTACTTC
CASSFFSGAPYEQYF
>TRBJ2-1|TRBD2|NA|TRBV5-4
TGTGCCAGCAGCCCCGGGACTAGCGGGCTTGGGGAGCAGTTCTTC
CASSPGTSGLGEQFF
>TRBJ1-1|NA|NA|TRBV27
TGTGCCAGCAGTTCTAAGCGGGCGCCGAACACTGAAGCTTTCTTT
CASSSKRAPNTEAFF
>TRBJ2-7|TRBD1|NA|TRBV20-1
TGCAGCGCCCCAGGGCCACAGGGGGGCCGATTC
CSAPGPQGGRF
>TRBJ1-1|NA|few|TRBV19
TGTGCCAGTAGTACGACAGGCTTTCCCACTGAAGCTTTCTTT
CASSTTGFPTEAFF
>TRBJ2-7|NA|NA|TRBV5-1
TGCGCCAGCAGCGGGGAGACTCATAGGGTCGAGCAGTACTTC
CASSGETHRVEQYF